The T cell receptor (beta chain) described here comes from a study of neurological immune-mediated disorders. From 15-18 subjects, over 180 million TCR-beta sequences were obtained in each sequencing run. TCRdb called the 5' RACE reads again in MiXCR, with one record for every CDR3 protein. The data hold around 60,000 distinct CDR3 sequences, with around 10% observed a single time. Overall study findings and caveats: CDR3 amino acid sequences found in expanded clones were never shared across subjects, suggesting private repertoires in all groups. HTLV-1-associated myelopathy had the most TCR clonal expansion, while multiple sclerosis had the least, a level that fell below healthy controls.

This clonotype was seen ten or more times. What it binds is not known. The time point is: longitudinal time-point 1 (baseline). Unsorted libraries were derived from 2 million PBMCs stored at -80 C. CDR1 is SEHNR, CDR2 FQNEAQ, per germline (reference sequence). Losses at the gene ends were 7 bases for V and 2 bases for J; bases not matched to a gene: 5. This CDR3 has 13 residues. The clonotype comes from a male donor with HTLV-1-associated myelopathy (HAM/TSP). The gene calls are TRBV7-9 and TRBJ2-7, with 7 positions matching TRBD1. Sequencing input: PBMCs. CDR3: CASIRDRTYEQYF. The CDR3, as DNA: TGTGCCAGCATCCGGGACAGAACCTACGAGCAGTACTTC.